This TCR beta chain was profiled in a study of T cells after yellow fever vaccination. Study-level information: Any fraction with a low cell number was prepared using SMART-Seq v4 Ultra Low Input.

Trimming stripped 5 bases from V and 0 bases from J, with 10 bases between. The germline gives CDR1 SGHVS, CDR2 FQNEAQ. The CDR3 runs to 14 residues. TCRdb reprocessed the 5' RACE reads via MiXCR and lists one record per CDR3 protein. This sample carries 450,000 to 600,000 distinct CDR3 sequences, about 17% of them seen once, and the ten largest clones take roughly 17%. This chain links TRBV7-8 with TRBJ1-2; D possibly corresponds to TRBD1 (6 bases). Sample: PBMCs, taken about 5 days after the first yellow fever vaccination. The TCR sequence derives from a man between 18 and 35 years old who received the YFV17D yellow fever vaccine. This CDR3 is CASSKDRANYGYTF. The CDR3 bases are TGTGCCAGCAGCAAGGACAGAGCTAACTATGGCTACACCTTC.